This T cell receptor (beta chain) was found in a study of shared clonotypes between healthy human individuals. For the study at large: A donor's plate count was three for CD4 naive and three for CD4 memory; CD8 naive had two and CD8 memory one.

Germline CDR1 and CDR2: MGHDK and SYGVNS. The CDR3 length is 16 residues. Deletions cut 6 bases from V and 0 bases from J, with 16 bases between. As concerns this clone: The antigen is not known.

Using immunoSEQ multiplex PCR, the repertoire was profiled, and TCRdb retains in-frame clones only, with some absent. The sample has about 550,000 clones; nearly 97% are singletons. Findings of the study overall: Genetic and exposure-history diversity was limited by the few donors.

Naive CD8 cells comprised CD45RO-negative, CCR7-positively selected cells, excluding terminally differentiated effector memory CD45RA+ cells. The clonotype comes from a woman aged 30 to 39 in good health. The chain recombines TRBV25-1 with TRBJ2-3; maybe TRBD2 (5 bases). The source material was naive CD8+ T cells sorted from blood. The CDR3 region is CASRAVFGVSTDTQYF. The CDR3 bases are TGTGCCAGCAGGGCGGTCTTCGGGGTGAGCACAGATACGCAGTATTTT.